This T cell receptor (beta chain) stems from a study of blood T cell repertoires in COVID-19. The V and J ends lost 4 bases and 8 bases, in that order; junction bases with no gene match: 13. This CDR3 is built from 15 residues. The germline gives CDR1 LNHDA, CDR2 SQIVND (reference sequence). The authors' processing: Counts of nucleated cells, estimated from reference gene primer amplification, were obtained. The data were produced by immunoSEQ multiplex PCR, yet TCRdb's version contains in-frame clones alone and is incomplete. V, J and clone size derive from that table, while D and trimming were established from the DNA sequence. Here the sample spans roughly 250,000 clones, roughly 82% being singletons.

The receptor comes from a woman between 65 and 79 years old with acute or convalescent COVID-19. The chain links TRBV19 to TRBJ1-2; 7 nucleotides line up with TRBD1. The source material was peripheral blood. Written as DNA, the CDR3 is TGTGCCAGTAGTAACGAACAGGGGCCTATTTGGGGCTACACCTTC. Translated, it gives CASSNEQGPIWGYTF.